Listed below are T cell receptor beta chains from one sample, sequenced in a study of blood T cell repertoires in COVID-19. Repertoires were generated with immunoSEQ multiplex PCR, while TCRdb's copy carries only in-frame clones and drops some. The sample carries fewer than 500,000 clones, 81% recorded once. Material for sequencing was peripheral blood. All receptors come from a human donor with acute or convalescent COVID-19. The donor label of this sample is uncertain. Both conserved end residues are part of each CDR3. Fields, in order: clone size, CDR3 length, V gene, J gene, D gene, CDR3 protein, CDR3 DNA. D genes are given only for firm matches. Rows may omit the clone size; those that give it use once, few, many or a size class.

-	11	TRBV6-1	TRBJ2-1	TRBD1	CASSELDRKFF	TGTGCCAGCAGTGAGTTGGACAGGAAGTTCTTC
-	15	TRBV15	TRBJ2-2	-	CATSRKTMNTGELFF	TGTGCCACCAGCAGAAAGACTATGAACACCGGGGAGCTGTTTTTT
-	16	TRBV19	TRBJ1-5	TRBD1	CASNSGTVYSNQPQHF	TGTGCCAGTAATTCCGGGACAGTTTACAGCAATCAGCCCCAGCATTTT
-	13	TRBV2	TRBJ2-7	-	CASSGQGSDEQYF	TGTGCCAGCAGTGGCCAGGGCAGCGACGAGCAGTACTTC
few	16	TRBV11-2	TRBJ1-3	-	CASSDHDSLSRNTIYF	TGTGCCAGCAGCGACCACGACAGTTTATCTCGAAACACCATATATTTT
-	15	TRBV5-1	TRBJ2-1	TRBD1	CASSLGTALYNEQFF	TGCGCCAGCAGCCTCGGGACAGCCCTATACAATGAGCAGTTCTTC
-	15	TRBV13	TRBJ1-1	TRBD1	CASSASGTGNPEAFF	TGTGCCAGCAGCGCCTCCGGGACAGGGAATCCTGAAGCTTTCTTT
-	15	TRBV16	TRBJ1-3	-	CASSQSGRAGNTIYF	TGTGCCAGCAGCCAATCCGGCAGGGCTGGAAACACCATATATTTT
once	14	TRBV2	TRBJ1-2	-	CASTVGRQTYGYTF	TGTGCCAGCACGGTGGGCAGGCAGACCTATGGCTACACCTTC
-	14	TRBV6-5	TRBJ2-7	-	CASSRVGRSYEQYF	TGTGCCAGCAGCCGAGTGGGGCGCTCCTACGAGCAGTACTTC
-	15	TRBV5-1	TRBJ1-4	TRBD1	CASSWGTATNEKLFF	TGCGCCAGCAGCTGGGGGACAGCAACTAATGAAAAACTGTTTTTT
-	14	TRBV11-2	TRBJ2-1	-	CASSPGREYNEQFF	TGTGCCAGCAGCCCAGGTCGGGAATACAATGAGCAGTTCTTC
-	17	TRBV23-1	TRBJ2-7	-	CASSQSRDRGNLYEQYF	TGCGCCAGCAGTCAATCGAGGGATCGCGGGAACCTATACGAGCAGTACTTC
-	14	TRBV29-1	TRBJ1-2	-	CSVYQGYTNYGYTF	TGCAGCGTTTATCAGGGGTATACTAACTATGGCTACACCTTC
-	15	TRBV5-1	TRBJ2-5	-	CASDPGHSSAKTQYF	TGCGCCAGTGATCCGGGACACTCCTCGGCAAAGACCCAGTACTTC
few	14	TRBV16	TRBJ2-2	-	CASSRARGVGELFF	TGTGCCAGCAGCCGAGCTAGGGGTGTCGGGGAGCTGTTTTTT
-	17	TRBV28	TRBJ2-1	-	CASRSFNGGPGYNEQFF	TGTGCCAGCAGATCCTTCAACGGGGGGCCGGGCTACAATGAGCAGTTCTTC
-	15	TRBV15	TRBJ2-1	-	CATSRSMSSYNEQFF	TGTGCCACCAGCAGGTCGATGAGCTCCTACAATGAGCAGTTCTTC
-	13	TRBV19	TRBJ1-1	TRBD1	CASRDRDAPEAFF	TGTGCCAGTAGGGACAGGGACGCCCCTGAAGCTTTCTTT
-	14	TRBV29-1	TRBJ1-2	-	CSVEYREGGYGYTF	TGCAGCGTTGAGTACAGGGAGGGGGGCTATGGCTACACCTTC
-	14	TRBV28	TRBJ1-5	TRBD1	CASRPGQGGQPQHF	TGTGCCAGCAGACCCGGACAGGGGGGTCAGCCCCAGCATTTT
-	12	TRBV28	TRBJ1-5	-	CASTDQVQPQHF	TGTGCCAGCACTGACCAGGTTCAGCCCCAGCATTTT
once	14	TRBV5-1	TRBJ1-1	-	CASSLQRQNTEAFF	TGCGCCAGCAGCTTGCAACGACAGAACACTGAAGCTTTCTTT
-	13	TRBV3-1/TRBV3-2	TRBJ1-1	-	CASSQTDAGQAFF	TGTGCCAGCAGCCAGACCGACGCAGGCCAAGCTTTCTTT
-	17	TRBV7-8	TRBJ1-5	-	CASSSTQGGGSNQPQHF	TGTGCCAGCAGCTCAACCCAAGGGGGTGGGAGCAATCAGCCCCAGCATTTT
-	15	TRBV28	TRBJ2-3	-	CASSLFDRYTDTQYF	TGTGCCAGCAGTTTATTCGACAGGTACACAGATACGCAGTATTTT
once	16	TRBV18	TRBJ2-3	TRBD2	CASSPQREAVTDTQYF	TGTGCCAGCTCACCGCAGCGGGAGGCCGTCACAGATACGCAGTATTTT
few	14	TRBV18	TRBJ1-4	-	CASSRRQANEKLFF	TGTGCCAGCTCCCGCCGACAGGCGAATGAAAAACTGTTTTTT
many	14	TRBV2	TRBJ2-1	-	CASSGETGGHEQFF	TGTGCCAGCAGTGGGGAGACAGGCGGGCATGAGCAGTTCTTC
-	11	TRBV19	TRBJ2-1	-	CASSIYREQFF	TGTGCCAGTAGTATCTACAGGGAGCAGTTCTTC
-	15	TRBV19	TRBJ1-5	TRBD1	CASSLTGFQDQPQHF	TGTGCCAGTAGTCTGACAGGGTTTCAAGATCAGCCCCAGCATTTT
-	18	TRBV18	TRBJ2-1	-	CARNFGTPQGVSYNEQFF	TGTGCCAGGAATTTCGGGACTCCCCAAGGAGTGTCCTACAATGAGCAGTTCTTC
-	15	TRBV5-1	TRBJ2-2	-	CASSLVQGSSGELFF	TGCGCCAGCAGCTTGGTCCAAGGGAGCTCCGGGGAGCTGTTTTTT
many	16	TRBV15	TRBJ1-4	-	CATSRSPRVFNEKLFF	TGTGCCACCAGCAGATCCCCCAGGGTCTTTAATGAAAAACTGTTTTTT
-	16	TRBV11-2	TRBJ2-6	-	CASSFIRRVGANVLTF	TGTGCCAGCAGCTTCATTCGCAGGGTTGGGGCCAACGTCCTGACTTTC
-	14	TRBV29-1	TRBJ2-6	-	CSVEDHSGANVLTF	TGCAGCGTTGAAGATCACTCCGGGGCCAACGTCCTGACTTTC
-	17	TRBV18	TRBJ2-2	TRBD2	CASSPTRLAENTGELFF	TGTGCCAGCTCACCAACACGACTAGCGGAAAACACCGGGGAGCTGTTTTTT
-	15	TRBV14	TRBJ2-7	-	CASSQDWAVGYEQYF	TGTGCCAGCAGCCAAGATTGGGCAGTAGGCTACGAGCAGTACTTC
-	17	TRBV4-2	TRBJ1-4	-	CASSPPLGSTGARKLFF	TGTGCCAGCAGCCCCCCTCTGGGCAGCACTGGGGCGAGAAAACTGTTTTTT
-	13	TRBV12-3/TRBV12-4	TRBJ1-6	-	CASRLYRESPLHF	TGTGCCAGCAGGCTTTACAGGGAGTCACCCCTCCACTTT
-	16	TRBV5-4	TRBJ1-2	TRBD1	CASSLGKRQGNYGYTF	TGTGCCAGCAGCTTGGGGAAAAGACAGGGAAACTATGGCTACACCTTC
few	11	TRBV19	TRBJ1-6	-	CASSRNSPLHF	TGTGCCAGTAGCCGTAATTCACCCCTCCACTTT
-	14	TRBV29-1	TRBJ1-4	TRBD1	CSAGLGTANEKLFF	TGCAGCGCGGGACTCGGGACAGCTAATGAAAAACTGTTTTTT
-	12	TRBV2	TRBJ1-5	-	CASKQDYQPQHF	TGTGCCAGTAAACAAGATTATCAGCCCCAGCATTTT
-	15	TRBV18	TRBJ2-1	TRBD2	CASSARTSGGAEQFF	TGTGCCAGCTCAGCCCGGACTAGCGGGGGGGCCGAGCAGTTCTTC
once	17	TRBV6-1	TRBJ1-1	-	CASSEARAGGRNTEAFF	TGTGCCAGCAGTGAAGCGAGAGCAGGCGGGAGGAACACTGAAGCTTTCTTT
-	16	TRBV18	TRBJ1-3	-	CASSPVGQPHKNTIYF	TGTGCCAGCTCACCAGTCGGACAGCCCCACAAAAACACCATATATTTT
-	15	TRBV11-2	TRBJ1-4	-	CASSLSRQVNEKLFF	TGTGCCAGCAGCTTAAGTAGGCAGGTAAATGAAAAACTGTTTTTT
-	14	TRBV20-1	TRBJ2-7	-	CSASVHLRGYEQYF	TGCAGTGCTAGTGTCCACCTAAGGGGTTACGAGCAGTACTTC